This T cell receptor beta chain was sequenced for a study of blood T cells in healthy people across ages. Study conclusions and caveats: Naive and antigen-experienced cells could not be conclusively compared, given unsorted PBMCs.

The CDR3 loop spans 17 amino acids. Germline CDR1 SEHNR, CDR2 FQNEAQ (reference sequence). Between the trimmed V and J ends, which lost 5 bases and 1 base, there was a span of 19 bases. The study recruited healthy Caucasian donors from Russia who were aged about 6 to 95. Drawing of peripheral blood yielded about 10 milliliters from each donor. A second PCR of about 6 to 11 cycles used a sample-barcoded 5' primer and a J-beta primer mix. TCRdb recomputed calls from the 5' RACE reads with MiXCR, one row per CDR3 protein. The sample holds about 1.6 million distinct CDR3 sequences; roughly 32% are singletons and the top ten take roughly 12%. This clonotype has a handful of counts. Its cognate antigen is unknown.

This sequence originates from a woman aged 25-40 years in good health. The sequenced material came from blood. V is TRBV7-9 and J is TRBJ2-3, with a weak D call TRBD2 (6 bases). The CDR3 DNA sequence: TGTGCCAGCAGCCCCCGGGCTAGCGCAATTGGCACAGATACGCAGTATTTT. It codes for CASSPRASAIGTDTQYF.